This entry features one T cell receptor (beta chain) sequence. This sample stems from a study of control samples from healthy donors and cancer patients. CDR1 SGHRS and CDR2 YFSETQ come from the germline V gene. Trimming shortened V by 5 bases and J by 1 base, and 8 bases separated the two germline ends. CDR3 length: 13 amino acids. Using immunoSEQ multiplex PCR, the repertoire was profiled, and TCRdb retains in-frame clones only, with some absent. This table holds about 51,000 clones, about four fifths found once. The genes are TRBV5-1 and TRBJ2-3; no firm D call. The receptor's source is a man aged 65 to 79 in good health. The sample taken for sequencing was blood. CDR3 sequence reads: CASRGLRTDTQYF. DNA for the CDR3: TGCGCCAGCAGGGGGTTACGCACAGATACGCAGTATTTT.